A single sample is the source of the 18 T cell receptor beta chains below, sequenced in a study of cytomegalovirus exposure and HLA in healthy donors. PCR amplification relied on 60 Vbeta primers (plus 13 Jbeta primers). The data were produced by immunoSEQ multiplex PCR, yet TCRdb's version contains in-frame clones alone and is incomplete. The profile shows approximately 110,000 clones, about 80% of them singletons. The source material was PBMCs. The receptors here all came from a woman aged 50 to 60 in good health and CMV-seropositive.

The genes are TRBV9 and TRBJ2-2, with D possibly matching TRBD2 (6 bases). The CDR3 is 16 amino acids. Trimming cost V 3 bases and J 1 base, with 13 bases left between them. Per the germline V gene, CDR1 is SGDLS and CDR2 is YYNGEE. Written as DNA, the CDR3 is TGTGCCAGCAGCGCCGGTCGGCGGGAGAACACCGGGGAGCTGTTTTTT. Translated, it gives CASSAGRRENTGELFF.

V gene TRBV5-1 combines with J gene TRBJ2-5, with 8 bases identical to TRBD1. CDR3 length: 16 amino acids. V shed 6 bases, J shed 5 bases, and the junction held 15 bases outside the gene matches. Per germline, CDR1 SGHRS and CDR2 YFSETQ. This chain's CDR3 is CASTNQLGQEIETQYF. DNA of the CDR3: TGCGCCAGCACCAACCAGTTGGGACAGGAGATTGAGACCCAGTACTTC.

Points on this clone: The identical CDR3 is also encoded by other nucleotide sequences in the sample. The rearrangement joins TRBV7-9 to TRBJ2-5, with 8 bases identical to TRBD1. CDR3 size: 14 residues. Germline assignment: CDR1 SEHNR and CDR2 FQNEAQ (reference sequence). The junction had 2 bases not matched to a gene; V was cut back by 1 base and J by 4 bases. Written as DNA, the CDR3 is TGTGCCAGCAGCTTAGTAGGGACAGGAGAGACCCAGTACTTC. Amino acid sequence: CASSLVGTGETQYF.

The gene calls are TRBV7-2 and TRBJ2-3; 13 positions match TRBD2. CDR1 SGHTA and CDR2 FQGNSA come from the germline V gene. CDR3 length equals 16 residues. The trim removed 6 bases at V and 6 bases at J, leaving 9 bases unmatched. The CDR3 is CASRHTSGRGKDTQYF. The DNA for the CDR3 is TGTGCCAGCAGACATACTAGCGGGAGGGGGAAGGATACGCAGTATTTT.

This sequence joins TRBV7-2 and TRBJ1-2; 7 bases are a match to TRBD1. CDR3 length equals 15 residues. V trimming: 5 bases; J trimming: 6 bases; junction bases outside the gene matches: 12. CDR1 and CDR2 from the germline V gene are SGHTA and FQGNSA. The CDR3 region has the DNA TGTGCCAGCAGCGCCCGTGGGGGCCAGGGGGATGGCTACACCTTC. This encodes CASSARGGQGDGYTF. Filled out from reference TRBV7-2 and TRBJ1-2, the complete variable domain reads GAGVSQSPSNKVTEKGKDVELRCDPISGHTALYWYRQSLGQGLEFLIYFQGNSAPDKSGLPSDRFSAERTGGSVSTLTIQRTQQEDSAVYLCASSARGGQGDGYTFGSGTRLTVV.

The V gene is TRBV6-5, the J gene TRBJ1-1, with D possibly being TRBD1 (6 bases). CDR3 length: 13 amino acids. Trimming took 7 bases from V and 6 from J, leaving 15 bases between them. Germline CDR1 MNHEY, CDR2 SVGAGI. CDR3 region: CASTSRGGAEAFF. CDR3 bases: TGTGCCAGCACCTCAAGGGGGGGGGCTGAAGCTTTCTTT.

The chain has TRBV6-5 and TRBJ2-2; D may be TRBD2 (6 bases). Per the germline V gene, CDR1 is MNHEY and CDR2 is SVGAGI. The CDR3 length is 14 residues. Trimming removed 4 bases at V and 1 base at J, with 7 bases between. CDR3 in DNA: TGTGCCAGCAGTTGGGACTTGAACACCGGGGAGCTGTTTTTT. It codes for CASSWDLNTGELFF.

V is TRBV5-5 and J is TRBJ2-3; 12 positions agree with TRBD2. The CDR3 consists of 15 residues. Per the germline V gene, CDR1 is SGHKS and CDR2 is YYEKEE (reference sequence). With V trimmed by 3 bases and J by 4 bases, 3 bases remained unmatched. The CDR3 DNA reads TGTGCCAGCAGCTCGCTAGCGGGGGGGGCAGATACGCAGTATTTT. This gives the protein CASSSLAGGADTQYF.

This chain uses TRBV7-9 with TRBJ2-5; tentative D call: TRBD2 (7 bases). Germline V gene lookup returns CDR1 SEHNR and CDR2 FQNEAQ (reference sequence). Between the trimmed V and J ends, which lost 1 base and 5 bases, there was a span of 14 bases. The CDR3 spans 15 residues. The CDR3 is CASSLVRGASETQYF. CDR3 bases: TGTGCCAGCAGCTTAGTACGGGGGGCGAGTGAGACCCAGTACTTC.

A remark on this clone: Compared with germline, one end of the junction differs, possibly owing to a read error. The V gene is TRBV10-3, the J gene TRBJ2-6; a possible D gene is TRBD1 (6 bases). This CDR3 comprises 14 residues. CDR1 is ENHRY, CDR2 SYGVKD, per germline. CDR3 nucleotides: TGTGCCATCTTCCAGGGGCCTGGGGCCAACGGCCTGACTTTC. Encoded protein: CAIFQGPGANGLTF.

Here the CDR3 reads CASSPPTSGQETQYF. CDR3 bases: TGTGCCAGCAGCCCACCGACTAGCGGGCAAGAGACCCAGTACTTC. This sequence joins TRBV4-2 and TRBJ2-5; TRBD2 matches 10 bases. Germline-derived CDR1 and CDR2 are LGHNA and YNFKEQ. This CDR3 is built from 15 residues. V gave up 4 bases and J gave up 2 bases; unmatched junction bases: 4.

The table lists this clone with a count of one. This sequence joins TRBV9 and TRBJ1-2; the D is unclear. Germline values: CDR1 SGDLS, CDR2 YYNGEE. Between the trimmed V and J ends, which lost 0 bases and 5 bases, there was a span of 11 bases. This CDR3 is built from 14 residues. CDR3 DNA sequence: TGTGCCAGCAGCGTAGGAGTAGGACTATATGGCTACACCTTC. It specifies CASSVGVGLYGYTF.

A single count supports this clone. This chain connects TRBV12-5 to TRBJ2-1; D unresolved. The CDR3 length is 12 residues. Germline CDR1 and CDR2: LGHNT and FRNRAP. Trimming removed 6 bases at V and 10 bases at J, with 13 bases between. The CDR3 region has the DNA TGTGCTAGTGGCTCCATTGTGGGCGAGCAGTTCTTC. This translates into CASGSIVGEQFF. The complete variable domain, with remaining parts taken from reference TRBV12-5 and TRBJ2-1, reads DARVTQTPRHKVTEMGQEVTMRCQPILGHNTVFWYRQTMMQGLELLAYFRNRAPLDDSGMPKDRFSAEMPDATLATLKIQPSEPRDSAVYFCASGSIVGEQFFGPGTRLTVL.

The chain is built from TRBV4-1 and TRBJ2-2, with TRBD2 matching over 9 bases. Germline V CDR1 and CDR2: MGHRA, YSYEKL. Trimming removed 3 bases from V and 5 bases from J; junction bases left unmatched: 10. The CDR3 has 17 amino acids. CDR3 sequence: CASSQSGAGGGTGELFF. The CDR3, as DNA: TGCGCCAGCAGCCAGAGCGGGGCGGGAGGGGGGACCGGGGAGCTGTTTTTT.

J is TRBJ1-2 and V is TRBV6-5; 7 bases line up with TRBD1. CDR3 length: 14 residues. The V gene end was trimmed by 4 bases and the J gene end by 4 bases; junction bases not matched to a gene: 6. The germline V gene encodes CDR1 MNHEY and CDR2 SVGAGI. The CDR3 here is CASSWTGQSYGYTF. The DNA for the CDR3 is TGTGCCAGCAGTTGGACGGGACAGTCCTATGGCTACACCTTC.

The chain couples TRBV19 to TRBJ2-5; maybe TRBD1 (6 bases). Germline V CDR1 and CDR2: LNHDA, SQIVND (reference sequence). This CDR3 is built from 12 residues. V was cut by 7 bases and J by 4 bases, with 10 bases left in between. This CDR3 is CASKDSGETQYF. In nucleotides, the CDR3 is TGTGCCAGTAAGGACAGCGGAGAGACCCAGTACTTC.

The CDR3 loop is CASSLDYLASTEAFF. CDR3 DNA sequence: TGTGCCAGCAGCTTAGACTACCTGGCGAGCACTGAAGCTTTCTTT. The chain uses TRBV7-2 and TRBJ1-1; D is ambiguous. The CDR3 spans 15 residues. The germline V and J ends were trimmed by 1 base and 4 bases, with 13 bases remaining between them. Germline V gene lookup returns CDR1 SGHTA and CDR2 FQGNSA.

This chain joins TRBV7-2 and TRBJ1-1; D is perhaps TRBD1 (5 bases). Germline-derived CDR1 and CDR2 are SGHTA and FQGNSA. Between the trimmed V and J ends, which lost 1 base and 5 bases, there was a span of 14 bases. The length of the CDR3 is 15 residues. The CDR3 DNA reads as TGTGCCAGCAGCTTAGAAGCGGGGGTTGGGACTGAAGCTTTCTTT. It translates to CASSLEAGVGTEAFF.